The 3 T cell receptor beta chains below were found in one sample sequenced in a study of blood T cell repertoires in COVID-19. Using immunoSEQ multiplex PCR, the repertoire was profiled, and TCRdb retains in-frame clones only, with some absent. The repertoire holds over 25,000 clones, more than 90% seen once, with about 8% in the top ten. Material: peripheral blood. The receptors stem from a man between 65 and 85 years old with active or convalescent COVID-19.

V usage is TRBV6-5 and J usage is TRBJ2-2, with no clear D. V was shortened by 2 bases and J by 6 bases, with 4 bases between the two germline ends. There are 12 residues in the CDR3. Germline V lookup: CDR1 MNHEY, CDR2 SVGAGI. CDR3 bases: TGTGCCAGCAGTTACAGCGCCGGGGAGCTGTTTTTT. It is translated as CASSYSAGELFF.

This sequence joins TRBV24-1 and TRBJ2-3; D gene uncertain. V lost 4 bases and J 2 bases, leaving 6 bases between the germline ends. The germline V gene encodes CDR1 KGHDR and CDR2 SFDVKD. The CDR3 is made up of 13 amino acids. The DNA of the CDR3 is TGTGCCACCAGTGACCCCCACACAGATACGCAGTATTTT. Protein sequence: CATSDPHTDTQYF.

This rearrangement joins TRBV7-9 to TRBJ1-5, with D unresolved. Germline V gene data show CDR1 as SEHNR and CDR2 as FQNEAQ (reference sequence). The CDR3 is 13 amino acids. The germline V and J ends were trimmed by 1 base and 4 bases, with 5 bases remaining between them. DNA for the CDR3: TGTGCCAGCAGCTTAGAGCCTAATCAGCCCCAGCATTTT. Protein sequence: CASSLEPNQPQHF.